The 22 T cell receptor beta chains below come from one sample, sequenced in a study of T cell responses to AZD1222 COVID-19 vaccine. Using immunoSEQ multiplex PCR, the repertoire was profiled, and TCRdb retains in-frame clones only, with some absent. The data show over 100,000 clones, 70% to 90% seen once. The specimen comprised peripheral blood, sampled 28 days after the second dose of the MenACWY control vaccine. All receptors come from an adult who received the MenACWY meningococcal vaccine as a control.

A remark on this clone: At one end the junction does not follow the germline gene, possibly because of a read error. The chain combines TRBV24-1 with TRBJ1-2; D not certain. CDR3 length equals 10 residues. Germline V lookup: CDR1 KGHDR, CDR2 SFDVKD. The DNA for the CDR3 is TGTGCCACCAGTGATTTAACCGGCCTCTTC. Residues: CATSDLTGLF.

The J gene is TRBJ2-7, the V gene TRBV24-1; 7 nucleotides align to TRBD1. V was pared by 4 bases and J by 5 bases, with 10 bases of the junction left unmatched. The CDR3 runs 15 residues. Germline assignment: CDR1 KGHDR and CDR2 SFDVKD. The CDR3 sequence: CATSDPRQGVNEQYF. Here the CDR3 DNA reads TGTGCCACCAGTGACCCACGACAGGGCGTGAACGAGCAGTACTTC.

CDR3: CASSLWEGVRGYTF. CDR3 nucleotides: TGTGCCAGCAGCTTGTGGGAAGGAGTACGGGGCTACACCTTC. J is TRBJ1-2 and V is TRBV5-6; D is undetermined. V lost 1 base to trimming and J lost 8 bases, with 15 bases between them. The CDR3 spans 14 residues. CDR1 and CDR2 (germline): SGHDT, YYEEEE. The whole variable domain, filled in from reference TRBV5-6 and TRBJ1-2, reads DAGVTQSPTHLIKTRGQQVTLRCSPKSGHDTVSWYQQALGQGPQFIFQYYEEEERQRGNFPDRFSGHQFPNYSSELNVNALLLGDSALYLCASSLWEGVRGYTFGSGTRLTVV.

The CDR3 reads CASNPDRGGEAFF. In nucleotides, the CDR3 is TGTGCCAGCAACCCCGACAGGGGAGGTGAGGCTTTCTTT. V usage is TRBV7-8 and J usage is TRBJ1-1; 8 bases are shared with TRBD1. The CDR3 has 13 amino acids. V lost 7 bases and J lost 11; bases outside the gene matches: 12. CDR1 and CDR2 (germline): SGHVS, FQNEAQ.

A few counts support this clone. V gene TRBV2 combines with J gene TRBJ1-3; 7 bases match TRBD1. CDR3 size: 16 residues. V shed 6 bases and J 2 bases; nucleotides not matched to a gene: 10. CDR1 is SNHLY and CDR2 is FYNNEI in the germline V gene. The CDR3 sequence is CASRSGQAVAGNTIYF. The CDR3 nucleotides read TGTGCCAGCAGGTCAGGACAGGCCGTGGCTGGAAACACCATATATTTT.

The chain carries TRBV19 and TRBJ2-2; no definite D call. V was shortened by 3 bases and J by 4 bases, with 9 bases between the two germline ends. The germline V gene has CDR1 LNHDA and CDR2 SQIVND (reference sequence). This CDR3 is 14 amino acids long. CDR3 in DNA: TGTGCCAGTAGTATGGGTTGGGGCACCGGGGAGCTGTTTTTT. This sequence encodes CASSMGWGTGELFF.

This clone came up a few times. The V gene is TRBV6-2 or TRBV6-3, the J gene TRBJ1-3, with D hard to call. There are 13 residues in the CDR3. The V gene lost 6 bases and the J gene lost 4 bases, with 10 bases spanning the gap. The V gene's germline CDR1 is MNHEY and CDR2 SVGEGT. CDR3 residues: CASSLLRGNTIYF. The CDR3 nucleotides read TGTGCCAGCAGCCTACTTCGGGGAAACACCATATATTTT.

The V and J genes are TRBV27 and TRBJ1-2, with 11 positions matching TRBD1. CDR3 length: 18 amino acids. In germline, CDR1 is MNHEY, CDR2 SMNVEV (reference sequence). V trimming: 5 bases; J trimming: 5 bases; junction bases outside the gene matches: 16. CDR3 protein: CASSPQGGTGGFRYGYTF. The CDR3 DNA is TGTGCCAGCAGTCCTCAGGGGGGGACAGGGGGATTTCGATATGGCTACACCTTC.

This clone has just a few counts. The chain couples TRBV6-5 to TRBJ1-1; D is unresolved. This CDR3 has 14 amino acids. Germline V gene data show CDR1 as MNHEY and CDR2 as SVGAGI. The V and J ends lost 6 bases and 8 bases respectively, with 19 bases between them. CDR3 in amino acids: CASRMDDEEIEAFF. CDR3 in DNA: TGTGCCAGCAGGATGGACGACGAAGAAATCGAAGCTTTCTTT.

The chain's CDR3 is CASSRNDRVNQPQHF. For the CDR3, the DNA is TGTGCCAGCAGTCGAAACGACAGGGTAAATCAGCCCCAGCATTTT. The chain links TRBV28 to TRBJ1-5, with TRBD1 matching over 7 bases. The V gene end was trimmed by 5 bases and the J gene end by 4 bases; junction bases not matched to a gene: 8. There are 15 residues in the CDR3. Germline V gives CDR1 MDHEN, CDR2 SYDVKM. The full variable domain, in which reference TRBV28 and TRBJ1-5 provide the parts outside the CDR3, is DVKVTQSSRYLVKRTGEKVFLECVQDMDHENMFWYRQDPGLGLRLIYFSYDVKMKEKGDIPEGYSVSREKKERFSLILESASTNQTSMYLCASSRNDRVNQPQHFGDGTRLSIL.

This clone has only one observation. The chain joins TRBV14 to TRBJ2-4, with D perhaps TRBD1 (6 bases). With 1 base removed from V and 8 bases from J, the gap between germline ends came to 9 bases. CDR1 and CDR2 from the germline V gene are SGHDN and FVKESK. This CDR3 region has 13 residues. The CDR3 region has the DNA TGTGCCAGCAGCCAAGGACAGGCTGACATTCAGTACTTC. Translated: CASSQGQADIQYF. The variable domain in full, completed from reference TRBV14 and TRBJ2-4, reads EAGVTQFPSHSVIEKGQTVTLRCDPISGHDNLYWYRRVMGKEIKFLLHFVKESKQDESGMPNNRFLAERTGGTYSTLKVQPAELEDSGVYFCASSQGQADIQYFGAGTRLSVL.

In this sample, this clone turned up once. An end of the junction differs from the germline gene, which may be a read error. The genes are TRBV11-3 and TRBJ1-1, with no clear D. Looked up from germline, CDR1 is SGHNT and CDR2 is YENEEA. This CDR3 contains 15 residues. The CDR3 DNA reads TGTGCCAGCAGTTTAGTGACAACCCAGAACACTGAAGCTTTCTTT. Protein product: CASSLVTTQNTEAFF.

The CDR3 protein is CASSQAGTGISGNTIYF. The CDR3 coding sequence is TGTGCCAGCAGCCAAGCGGGGACGGGGATCTCTGGAAACACCATATATTTT. The chain links TRBV3-1 (or the pseudogene TRBV3-2) to TRBJ1-3; D is possibly TRBD1 (5 bases). CDR3 size: 17 residues. With 1 base removed from V and 0 bases from J, the gap between germline ends came to 13 bases. The germline V gene encodes CDR1 LGHDT and CDR2 YNNKEL (reference sequence).

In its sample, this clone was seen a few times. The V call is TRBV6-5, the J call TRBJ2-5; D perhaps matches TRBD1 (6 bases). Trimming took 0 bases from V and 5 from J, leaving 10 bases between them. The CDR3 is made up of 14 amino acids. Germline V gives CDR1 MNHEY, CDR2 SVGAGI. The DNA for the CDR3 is TGTGCCAGCAGTTACTCGAGTCAGGGGGAGACCCAGTACTTC. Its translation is CASSYSSQGETQYF.

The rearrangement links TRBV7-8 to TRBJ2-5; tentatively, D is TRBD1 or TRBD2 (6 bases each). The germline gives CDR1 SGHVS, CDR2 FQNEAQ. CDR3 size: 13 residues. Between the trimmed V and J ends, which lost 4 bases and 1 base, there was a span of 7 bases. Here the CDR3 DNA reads TGTGCCAGCAGCTCGGGGGCCCAAGAGACCCAGTACTTC. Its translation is CASSSGAQETQYF.

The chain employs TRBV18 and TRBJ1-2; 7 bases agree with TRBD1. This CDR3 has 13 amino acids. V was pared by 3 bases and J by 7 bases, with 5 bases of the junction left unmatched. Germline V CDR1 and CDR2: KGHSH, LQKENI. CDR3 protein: CASSPEGALGYTF. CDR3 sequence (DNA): TGTGCCAGCTCACCGGAGGGGGCGCTTGGCTACACCTTC.

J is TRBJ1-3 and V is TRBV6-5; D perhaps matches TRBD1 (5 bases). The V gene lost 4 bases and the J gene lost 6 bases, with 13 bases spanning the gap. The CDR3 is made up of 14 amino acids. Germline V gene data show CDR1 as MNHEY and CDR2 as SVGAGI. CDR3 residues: CASSWAAGENTIYF. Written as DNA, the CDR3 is TGTGCCAGCAGTTGGGCCGCGGGGGAAAACACCATATATTTT.

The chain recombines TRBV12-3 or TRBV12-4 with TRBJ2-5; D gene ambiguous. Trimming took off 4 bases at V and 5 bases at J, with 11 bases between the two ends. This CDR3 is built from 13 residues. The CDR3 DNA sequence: TGTGCCAGCAGTTCCCCCTCTAGGGAGACCCAGTACTTC. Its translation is CASSSPSRETQYF.

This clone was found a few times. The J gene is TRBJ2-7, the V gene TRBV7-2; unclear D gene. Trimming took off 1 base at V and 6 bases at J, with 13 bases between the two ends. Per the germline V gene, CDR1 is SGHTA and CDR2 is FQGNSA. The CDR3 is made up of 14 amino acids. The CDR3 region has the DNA TGTGCCAGCAGCTTAGATCCAGGTTGGGGCGAGCAGTACTTC. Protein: CASSLDPGWGEQYF.

CDR3 in amino acids: CASSRDWTGATDTQYF. For the CDR3, the DNA is TGCGCCAGCAGCCGAGACTGGACAGGGGCCACAGATACGCAGTATTTT. The V and J genes are TRBV4-3 and TRBJ2-3; 9 bases map to TRBD1. The germline gives CDR1 LGHNA, CDR2 YSLEER. Trimming at V came to 4 bases and at J to 2 bases, leaving 7 bases not matched to a gene. The CDR3 loop spans 16 amino acids.

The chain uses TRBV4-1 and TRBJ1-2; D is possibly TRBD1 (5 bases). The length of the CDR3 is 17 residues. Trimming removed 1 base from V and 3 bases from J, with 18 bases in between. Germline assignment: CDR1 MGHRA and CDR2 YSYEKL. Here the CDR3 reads CASSQVQAVLFDYGYTF. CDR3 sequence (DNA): TGCGCCAGCAGCCAAGTACAGGCGGTTCTCTTTGACTATGGCTACACCTTC.

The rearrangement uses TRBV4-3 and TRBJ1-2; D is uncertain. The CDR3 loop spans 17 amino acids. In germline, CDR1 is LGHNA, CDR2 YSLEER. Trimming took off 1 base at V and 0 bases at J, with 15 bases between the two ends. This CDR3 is CASSQGAQPSTNYGYTF. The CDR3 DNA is TGCGCCAGCAGCCAAGGAGCACAACCGTCAACTAACTATGGCTACACCTTC.